The table lists the clone carrying this TCR beta chain with many counts. Its antigen is as yet unknown. As an off-target read in a library built for alpha chains, this beta chain has a frequency of little significance. This sample's time point: sample taken at primary tumor resection. Unsorted whole RNA of tumor, nontumor lung or frozen PBMC was sequenced. These data are taken from a study of spatial heterogeneity in lung cancer. The study, taken as a whole, reports: Circulating ubiquitous expanded tumor TCRs were observed more frequently at resection than at follow-up.

MiXCR, run by TCRdb on the 5' RACE reads, gives a single entry per CDR3 protein. The sample has some 8,900 distinct CDR3 sequences, approximately 4.6% seen once. The source material was PBMCs, sampled at surgery. The receptor was isolated from a male donor with early-stage non-small cell lung cancer.

CDR3 residues: CSARTSGQETQYF. CDR3 nucleotides: TGCAGTGCTAGGACTAGCGGGCAAGAGACCCAGTACTTC. The rearrangement uses TRBV20-1 and TRBJ2-5; 10 nucleotides agree with TRBD2. Germline V gene lookup returns CDR1 DFQATT and CDR2 SNEGSKA (reference sequence). This CDR3 spans 13 amino acids. Germline trimming cut 3 bases from V and 2 bases from J; bases unmatched to any gene: 0.